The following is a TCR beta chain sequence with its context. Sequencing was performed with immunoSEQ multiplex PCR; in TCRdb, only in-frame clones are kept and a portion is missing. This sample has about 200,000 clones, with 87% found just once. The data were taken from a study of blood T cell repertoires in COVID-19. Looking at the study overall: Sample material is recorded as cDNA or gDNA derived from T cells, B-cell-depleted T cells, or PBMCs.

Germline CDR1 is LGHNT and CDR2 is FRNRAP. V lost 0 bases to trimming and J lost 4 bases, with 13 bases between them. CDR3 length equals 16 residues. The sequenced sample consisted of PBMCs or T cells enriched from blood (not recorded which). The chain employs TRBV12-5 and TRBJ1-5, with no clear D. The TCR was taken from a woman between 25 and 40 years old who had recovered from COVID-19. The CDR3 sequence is CASGLVLQATNQPQHF. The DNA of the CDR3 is TGTGCTAGTGGTTTGGTACTCCAGGCCACAAATCAGCCCCAGCATTTT.